This T cell receptor beta chain is drawn from a study of cytomegalovirus exposure and HLA in healthy donors. Notes on this clone: Its cognate antigen is unknown.

The CDR3 contains 18 residues. The V gene's germline CDR1 is SGDLS and CDR2 YYNGEE. V lost 0 bases, J lost 0 bases, and 13 bases lay in between. The PCR used 60 Vbeta and 13 Jbeta primers. Clones were sequenced by immunoSEQ multiplex PCR, and TCRdb holds only the in-frame ones, with some missing. The sample has some 150,000 clones; more than 70% are singletons. General study findings and limits: Common viral pathogens were later found to be apparently linked to several of the most significant clusters. Evidence from a later analysis indicated that most CMV-associated TCR beta chains looked HLA-restricted.

Material: PBMCs. The chain links TRBV9 to TRBJ2-6; tentatively, D is TRBD1 (6 bases). The source is a man aged 55 to 70 in good health and CMV-seronegative. CDR3 coding DNA: TGTGCCAGCAGCGTAGTAGCGCAGGGGTACTCTGGGGCCAACGTCCTGACTTTC. Residues: CASSVVAQGYSGANVLTF.